These 2 T cell receptor beta chains were all obtained from the same sample, sequenced in a study of blood T cell repertoires in COVID-19. The method was immunoSEQ multiplex PCR; TCRdb's version includes in-frame clones alone and lacks a portion of them. The table shows 100,000 or so clones, with more than 75% occurring only once. The sample comprised peripheral blood. The receptors come from a human donor in a cohort sampled during active COVID-19.

The chain employs TRBV18 and TRBJ1-5; 8 bases map to TRBD1. The junction had 4 bases not matched to a gene; V was cut back by 3 bases and J by 6 bases. This CDR3 has 14 residues. Looked up from germline, CDR1 is KGHSH and CDR2 is LQKENI. CDR3 in amino acids: CASSPGQGGQPQHF. The CDR3 DNA reads as TGTGCCAGCTCACCCGGACAGGGAGGTCAGCCCCAGCATTTT.

The genes are TRBV7-2 and TRBJ2-2, with no clear D. There are 15 residues in the CDR3. Between the trimmed V and J ends, which lost 3 bases and 1 base, there was a span of 9 bases. Germline V gene data show CDR1 as SGHTA and CDR2 as FQGNSA. This chain's CDR3 is CASSLEIQNTGELFF. CDR3 sequence (DNA): TGTGCCAGCAGCTTGGAGATTCAGAACACCGGGGAGCTGTTTTTT.